The T cell receptor (beta chain) described here comes from a study of technical replicates of blood from several donors. The CDR3 length is 16 residues. Germline CDR1 reads MDHEN; CDR2 reads SYDVKM. Deletions cut 2 bases from V and 5 bases from J, with 16 bases between. The assay was immunoSEQ multiplex PCR, and TCRdb's table has in-frame clones only and misses some. In the table there are tens of thousands of clones, about 97% of which are singletons. The chain couples TRBV28 to TRBJ1-3; no clear D gene. Sequences were obtained from T cells isolated from PBMCs. The receptor comes from a human donor in good health. CDR3 protein: CASSLSPVGQRNTIYF. The CDR3 nucleotides read TGTGCCAGCAGTTTAAGCCCCGTTGGGCAGCGAAACACCATATATTTT.